Below are 31 T cell receptor beta chains sequenced from a single sample in a study of response to subunit inactivated influenza vaccine. TCRdb itself ran the RT-PCR reads through MiXCR, one entry per CDR3 protein. The sample records fewer than 650,000 distinct CDR3 sequences, about an eighth being singletons. The specimen was PBMCs from blood, collected around seven weeks after vaccination. These TCRs come from a man between 50 and 59 years old who received an inactivated influenza vaccine.

This clonotype was detected a few times. V usage is TRBV30 and J usage is TRBJ2-3, with no clear D. Trimming took off 2 bases at V and 2 bases at J, with 8 bases between the two ends. The CDR3 has 13 amino acids. CDR1 and CDR2 (germline): GTSNPN, SVGIG (reference sequence). The CDR3 loop is CAWSLLFTDTQYF. In DNA form, the CDR3 reads TGTGCCTGGAGTTTACTATTCACAGATACGCAGTATTTT.

The table lists this clonotype with a few counts. The chain couples TRBV7-3 to TRBJ2-3; the D gene is possibly TRBD1 (6 bases). With 5 bases removed from V and 4 bases from J, the gap between germline ends came to 13 bases. The CDR3 extends over 14 amino acids. Germline V CDR1 and CDR2: SGHTA, FQGTGA. The CDR3 DNA reads as TGTGCCAGCAGCCGAGGTGGGGGCTCAGATACGCAGTATTTT. Its translation: CASSRGGGSDTQYF.

About this clonotype itself: A junction boundary mismatches the germline segment, possibly from a read error. V is TRBV6-5 and J is TRBJ2-6; 7 bases agree with TRBD1. Per the germline V gene, CDR1 is MNHEY and CDR2 is SVGAGI. The CDR3 contains 18 residues. The CDR3 coding sequence is TGTGCCAGCAGTTACTCCCGACAGGGCCTCTCTGGGGCCAAAGTCCTGACTTTC. This encodes CASSYSRQGLSGAKVLTF.

In this sample, this clonotype turned up a few times. CDR3 sequence reads: CASSGTGITYEQYF. The CDR3 DNA follows: TGTGCCAGCAGTGGGACAGGAATTACCTACGAGCAGTACTTC. The chain has TRBV2 and TRBJ2-7, with TRBD1 matching over 7 bases. V shed 4 bases and J 2 bases; nucleotides not matched to a gene: 5. This CDR3 has 14 amino acids. CDR1 is SNHLY, CDR2 FYNNEI, per germline.

The sample holds many counts of this clonotype. The chain uses TRBV6-1 and TRBJ2-3; a possible D gene is TRBD2 (6 bases). The CDR3 contains 10 residues. The V and J ends lost 8 bases and 6 bases respectively, with 6 bases between them. CDR1 is MNHNS and CDR2 is SASEGT in the germline V gene. The CDR3 region is CASGGDTQYF. Here the CDR3 DNA reads TGTGCCAGCGGAGGGGATACGCAGTATTTT.

The J gene is TRBJ1-1, the V gene TRBV29-1; perhaps TRBD1 as D (5 bases). V lost 8 bases to trimming and J lost 5 bases, with 21 bases between them. The CDR3 loop spans 14 amino acids. CDR1 SQVTM and CDR2 ANQGSEA come from the germline V gene. The CDR3 sequence is CSSSYGHRGTEAFF. The CDR3, as DNA: TGCAGCTCCTCTTACGGACACCGGGGGACTGAAGCTTTCTTT.

This clonotype was counted only a few times. V gene TRBV12-3 or TRBV12-4 combines with J gene TRBJ2-7; possible D gene TRBD1, 6 bases. The CDR3 is 15 residues long. The germline V and J ends were trimmed by 7 bases and 2 bases, with 18 bases remaining between them. Written as DNA, the CDR3 is TGTGCCAGCACCGCTAGGGTAGGGGGTGCCTACGAGCAGTACTTC. It translates to CASTARVGGAYEQYF.

The rearrangement links TRBV19 to TRBJ2-7; 9 nucleotides align to TRBD2. CDR3 length equals 13 residues. V shed 4 bases, J shed 5 bases, and the junction held 3 bases outside the gene matches. Germline CDR1 is LNHDA and CDR2 is SQIVND (reference sequence). The CDR3: CASSTGLADEQYF. The CDR3 DNA is TGTGCCAGTAGTACGGGACTAGCTGACGAGCAGTACTTC. Together with reference TRBV19 and TRBJ2-7, the CDR3 gives the full variable domain: DGGITQSPKYLFRKEGQNVTLSCEQNLNHDAMYWYRQDPGQGLRLIYYSQIVNDFQKGDIAEGYSVSREKKESFPLTVTSAQKNPTAFYLCASSTGLADEQYFGPGTRLTVT.

This clonotype was seen a handful of times. V and J are TRBV20-1 and TRBJ2-5; 7 bases are shared with TRBD1. The V and J ends lost 0 bases and 5 bases, in that order; junction bases with no gene match: 6. Per the germline V gene, CDR1 is DFQATT and CDR2 is SNEGSKA (reference sequence). This CDR3 has 14 amino acids. Written as DNA, the CDR3 is TGCAGTGCTAGAGACAGGGGGTCGATCGAGACCCAGTACTTC. Protein product: CSARDRGSIETQYF.

The chain employs TRBV4-2 and TRBJ1-6; tentatively, D is TRBD1 (5 bases). Looked up from germline, CDR1 is LGHNA and CDR2 is YNFKEQ. CDR3 length: 12 amino acids. The V end was cut by 5 bases, the J end by 10 bases, with 9 bases between. The CDR3 protein is CASSAGRSPLHF. The CDR3 DNA reads as TGTGCCAGCAGCGCGGGGCGGTCACCCCTCCACTTT.

This clonotype came up a few times. The rearrangement joins TRBV5-1 to TRBJ2-7, with D perhaps TRBD1 or TRBD2 (5 bases each). The CDR3 runs to 16 residues. V gave up 0 bases and J gave up 3 bases, with 16 bases separating them. Germline V gene lookup returns CDR1 SGHRS and CDR2 YFSETQ. The CDR3 protein is CASSLARGFGDYEQYF. The CDR3 nucleotides are TGCGCCAGCAGCTTGGCCCGGGGCTTCGGGGACTACGAGCAGTACTTC.

Comments on this clonotype: A much larger clonotype is one base distant, so this may be a read error. The rearrangement links TRBV6-2 or TRBV6-3 to TRBJ1-5; 9 positions match TRBD1. CDR1 and CDR2 from the germline V gene are MNHEY and SVGEGT. The CDR3 has 16 amino acids. This chain's CDR3 is CASSIASGQGHQPKHF. CDR3 DNA: TGTGCCAGCAGCATTGCCTCGGGACAGGGCCATCAGCCCAAGCATTTT.

In this sample, this clonotype turned up a few times. The chain recombines TRBV6-5 with TRBJ2-7; unclear D gene. Per the germline V gene, CDR1 is MNHEY and CDR2 is SVGAGI. The ends were cut back, 2 bases at V and 0 bases at J, with 8 bases in the middle. The CDR3 length is 14 residues. CDR3 nucleotides: TGTGCCAGCAGTTACCTCCCCAGCTCCTACGAGCAGTACTTC. Its protein is CASSYLPSSYEQYF.

The chain has TRBV5-5 and TRBJ2-7, with D unclear. This CDR3 has 13 residues. Trimming took off 7 bases at V and 2 bases at J, with 13 bases between the two ends. Germline V gene lookup returns CDR1 SGHKS and CDR2 YYEKEE (reference sequence). The CDR3 protein is CASGPGHTYEQYF. In nucleotides, the CDR3 is TGTGCCAGCGGCCCTGGGCACACCTACGAGCAGTACTTC.

The chain employs TRBV7-2 and TRBJ2-5; no definite D call. CDR3 size: 14 residues. The V end was cut by 3 bases, the J end by 0 bases, with 8 bases between. Germline CDR1 is SGHTA and CDR2 is FQGNSA. The CDR3 protein is CASSLLRDQETQYF. CDR3 in DNA: TGTGCCAGCAGCTTGCTCCGGGACCAAGAGACCCAGTACTTC.

The chain has TRBV10-3 and TRBJ2-5; no definite D call. Germline CDR1 reads ENHRY; CDR2 reads SYGVKD. V shed 4 bases and J shed 5 bases, with 14 bases lying between them. The length of the CDR3 is 14 residues. The CDR3 DNA sequence: TGTGCCATCAGTGGGACCTTGAGGAAGGAGACCCAGTACTTC. It translates to CAISGTLRKETQYF.

This clonotype was seen only a few times. The genes are TRBV15 and TRBJ2-1; perhaps TRBD2 as D (5 bases). This CDR3 is 15 amino acids long. V was pared by 1 base and J by 0 bases, with 7 bases between. Germline V gene lookup returns CDR1 LNHNV and CDR2 YYDKDF (reference sequence). The chain's CDR3 is CATSRVGSSYNEQFF. CDR3 DNA: TGTGCCACCAGCAGAGTGGGGAGCTCCTACAATGAGCAGTTCTTC.

A few counts support this clonotype. This chain links TRBV20-1 with TRBJ2-5, with 10 bases aligning to TRBD2. Losses at the gene ends were 5 bases for V and 4 bases for J; bases not matched to a gene: 4. Germline CDR1 is DFQATT and CDR2 is SNEGSKA (reference sequence). The CDR3 runs 13 residues. The CDR3 here is CSALGLAVETQYF. The CDR3 nucleotides are TGCAGTGCTCTAGGACTAGCGGTAGAGACCCAGTACTTC.

The chain combines TRBV29-1 with TRBJ2-5; D remains unclear. CDR3 length equals 12 residues. The germline gives CDR1 SQVTM, CDR2 ANQGSEA. Trimming cost V 1 base and J 7 bases, with 10 bases left between them. The CDR3 region is CSVEARGGTQYF. CDR3 DNA: TGCAGCGTTGAAGCCCGAGGCGGGACCCAGTACTTC.

This clonotype was seen more than once but under ten times. The chain joins TRBV28 to TRBJ1-1; D ambiguous. This CDR3 has 11 residues. The V end lost 4 bases, the J end lost 7 bases, and 7 bases lay between the germline ends. Per the germline V gene, CDR1 is MDHEN and CDR2 is SYDVKM. CDR3 sequence (DNA): TGTGCCAGCAGTTCAGCTTATGAAGCTTTCTTT. Translation gives CASSSAYEAFF.

This clonotype was found a few times. The V gene is TRBV9, the J gene TRBJ2-5, with 8 bases fitting TRBD2. The J segment lost 5 bases and the V segment lost 0 bases, leaving 9 bases of the junction unmatched. Germline CDR1 is SGDLS and CDR2 is YYNGEE. The CDR3 has 16 residues. The CDR3 protein is CASSVGAGGEMETQYF. DNA of the CDR3: TGTGCCAGCAGCGTAGGTGCGGGAGGCGAAATGGAGACCCAGTACTTC.

The rearrangement links TRBV4-1 to TRBJ2-5; D possibly corresponds to TRBD2 (6 bases). The ends were cut back, 4 bases at V and 3 bases at J, with 12 bases in the middle. The CDR3 runs to 14 residues. CDR1 is MGHRA and CDR2 is YSYEKL in the germline V gene. This CDR3 is CASSRLGREETQYF. Written as DNA, the CDR3 is TGCGCCAGCAGCCGACTAGGAAGGGAAGAGACCCAGTACTTC.

This clonotype came up a few times. CDR3 in DNA: TGCGCCAGCAGCTTGGCCGTAGAGCGGCTCTCCTACAATGAGCAGTTCTTC. Amino acids: CASSLAVERLSYNEQFF. V gene TRBV5-1 combines with J gene TRBJ2-1; D is possibly TRBD2 (5 bases). V dropped 0 bases and J dropped 0 bases, with 13 bases sitting between them. Looked up from germline, CDR1 is SGHRS and CDR2 is YFSETQ. The CDR3 sequence is 17 residues long.

This clonotype showed up many times. The gene calls are TRBV5-1 and TRBJ2-7, with 9 bases fitting TRBD2. The CDR3 runs to 17 residues. The trim removed 0 bases at V and 1 base at J, leaving 8 bases unmatched. In germline, CDR1 is SGHRS, CDR2 YFSETQ. CDR3 sequence (DNA): TGCGCCAGCAGCTTGGGGTTCGAGACTAGCGGTTCCTACGAGCAGTACTTC. Translation: CASSLGFETSGSYEQYF.

This clonotype occurred a few times. The chain links TRBV18 to TRBJ2-3; a possible D gene is TRBD2 (6 bases). CDR3 length: 15 residues. Deletions cut 2 bases from V and 4 bases from J, with 13 bases between. Germline CDR1 and CDR2: KGHSH and LQKENI. The CDR3 protein is CASSPSLAKPDTQYF. The CDR3 coding sequence is TGTGCCAGCTCACCATCTCTAGCGAAACCAGATACGCAGTATTTT.

This clonotype was observed at least ten times. The CDR3 is CASSRDDSGEQYF. CDR3 in DNA: TGTGCCAGCAGCAGGGACGACTCGGGCGAGCAGTACTTC. The V and J genes are TRBV9 and TRBJ2-7; D possibly matches TRBD1 or TRBD2 (5 bases each). Deletions cut 4 bases from V and 6 bases from J, with 14 bases between. Germline loops: CDR1 SGDLS, CDR2 YYNGEE. This CDR3 comprises 13 residues.

In this sample, this clonotype turned up a few times. CDR3 sequence: CSATNWGRTDTQYF. CDR3 coding DNA: TGCAGTGCTACCAACTGGGGCCGCACAGATACGCAGTATTTT. V and J are TRBV20-1 and TRBJ2-3; a weak D match, TRBD1 (5 bases). Per the germline V gene, CDR1 is DFQATT and CDR2 is SNEGSKA (reference sequence). This CDR3 is built from 14 residues. V dropped 4 bases and J dropped 1 base, with 12 bases sitting between them.

In regard to this clonotype: A much larger clone lies a single base off, so this may be a read error. The chain couples TRBV10-3 to TRBJ2-7; D ambiguous. The CDR3 is 11 residues long. Looked up from germline, CDR1 is ENHRY and CDR2 is SYGVKD. V was shortened by 3 bases and J by 3 bases, with 3 bases between the two germline ends. The DNA of the CDR3 is TGTGCCATCAGTGACTTCTACGAGCAGTACTTC. Translation: CAISDFYEQYF.

This clonotype has ten or more counts. This chain uses TRBV29-1 with TRBJ2-3, with unresolved D. The CDR3 runs to 13 residues. CDR1 and CDR2 (germline): SQVTM, ANQGSEA. The V and J ends lost 1 base and 5 bases respectively, with 10 bases between them. CDR3 DNA sequence: TGCAGCGTTGAAGTGACACAAGAAGATACGCAGTATTTT. Protein sequence: CSVEVTQEDTQYF.

The chain employs TRBV11-1 and TRBJ2-2, with a tentative D call TRBD2 (6 bases). This CDR3 region has 18 residues. Between the trimmed V and J ends, which lost 3 bases and 2 bases, there was a span of 19 bases. The germline V gene has CDR1 SGHAT and CDR2 FQDESV (reference sequence). The CDR3: CASSFFGSRTSNTGELFF. CDR3 in DNA: TGTGCCAGCAGCTTCTTCGGGAGCAGGACCTCCAACACCGGGGAGCTGTTTTTT.

CDR3 sequence: CSVGGTGNTIYF. CDR3 sequence (DNA): TGCAGCGTCGGGGGGACTGGAAACACCATATATTTT. This sequence joins TRBV29-1 and TRBJ1-3; tentatively, D is TRBD1 (5 bases). Germline V gene lookup returns CDR1 SQVTM and CDR2 ANQGSEA. This CDR3 is 12 amino acids long. V lost 6 bases and J lost 2, with 8 bases in between.